The T cell receptor (beta chain) under discussion was sequenced for a study of T-cell reconstitution after alpha-beta-depleted transplantation in children. With regard to this clonotype: Its target is unknown.

Germline CDR1 reads LNHNV; CDR2 reads YYDKDF (reference sequence). The CDR3 is 16 residues long. The ends were cut back, 4 bases at V and 1 base at J, with 14 bases in the middle. A library of TCRbeta sequences, prepared with unique molecular identifiers, was generated. TCRdb fed the PCR reads into MiXCR, producing one record per CDR3 protein. The repertoire consists of roughly 790,000 distinct CDR3 sequences, with under 20% occurring once and the leading ten covering under 6%. Study observations and caveats: Newly produced T cells mostly provided counts and TCRbeta diversity after one year, as hyperexpanded clones declined. After transplant, at about two months, alpha-beta T cells were reportedly derived from several hundred expanded graft clones.

Sample: PBMCs, mostly from graft donor cells, taken 360 days after TCRalphabeta/CD19-depleted stem cell transplant. V is TRBV15 and J is TRBJ1-3; D might be TRBD1 (6 bases). The origin of this receptor is a male patient aged 10 to 17 who had a stem cell transplant for acute lymphoblastic leukemia, so the T cells may come from the graft donor. CDR3 amino acids: CATSIGRTVSGNTIYF. DNA for the CDR3: TGTGCCACCAGCATAGGACGGACAGTATCTGGAAACACCATATATTTT.